The 13 T cell receptor beta chains presented below share a single source sample, sequenced in a study of control samples from healthy donors and cancer patients. Assay: immunoSEQ multiplex PCR; the TCRdb copy retains only in-frame clones and omits some. The top ten hold around 6.8% of the sample, which has a few hundred thousand clones, roughly 90% seen once. Sequenced sample: PBMCs. These receptors were obtained from a man in his forties with head and neck cancer.

This clone was seen once. The CDR3 DNA follows: TGTGCCAGCAGCCACTACGGCGGGGGGATCTACAATGAGCAGTTCTTC. Translated, it gives CASSHYGGGIYNEQFF. The J gene is TRBJ2-1, the V gene TRBV7-3, with 8 bases identical to TRBD2. Germline trimming cut 5 bases from V and 3 bases from J; bases unmatched to any gene: 9. The CDR3 consists of 16 residues. Germline V gives CDR1 SGHTA, CDR2 FQGTGA. Using reference TRBV7-3 and TRBJ2-1 for the parts outside the CDR3, the full variable domain is GAGVSQTPSNKVTEKGKYVELRCDPISGHTALYWYRQSLGQGPEFLIYFQGTGAADDSGLPNDRFFAVRPEGSVSTLKIQRTERGDSAVYLCASSHYGGGIYNEQFFGPGTRLTVL.

The chain carries TRBV3-1 (or the pseudogene TRBV3-2) and TRBJ2-5; D gene unclear. CDR1 LGHDT and CDR2 YNNKEL come from the germline V gene (reference sequence). V was pared by 2 bases and J by 6 bases, with 7 bases between. The CDR3 is made up of 12 amino acids. The CDR3 loop is CASSQTPQTQYF. The CDR3 DNA reads TGTGCCAGCAGCCAAACCCCCCAGACCCAGTACTTC.

The J gene is TRBJ1-5, the V gene TRBV21-1; the table's D call, TRBD1, has no DNA check behind it. TRBV21-1 is a listed pseudogene. This CDR3 has 14 residues. CDR3 DNA: TGTGCCACCACAGACAGGGTCCTCAATCAGCCCCAGCATTTT. This translates into CATTDRVLNQPQHF.

The chain employs TRBV6-2 or TRBV6-3 and TRBJ2-3; 11 nucleotides line up with TRBD2. The trim removed 6 bases at V and 2 bases at J, leaving 10 bases unmatched. This CDR3 contains 17 residues. CDR1 is MNHEY, CDR2 SVGEGT, per germline. As DNA, the CDR3 is TGTGCCAGCAGCCTCCCTCGACTAGCGGGGTACACAGATACGCAGTATTTT. Its translation: CASSLPRLAGYTDTQYF.

The CDR3 reads CASSAEQGAGSPLHF. The CDR3 DNA follows: TGTGCCAGCAGCGCGGAACAGGGGGCAGGATCACCCCTCCACTTT. The chain links TRBV7-2 to TRBJ1-6, with 9 bases that match TRBD1. CDR1 is SGHTA and CDR2 is FQGNSA in the germline V gene. J gave up 10 bases and V 5 bases, and 9 bases lay outside the gene matches. The CDR3 has 15 residues.

Only one count was recorded for this clone. CDR3 nucleotides: TGTGCCAGCAGCCAAGATCTGGCTAGCGGGGGAAGCATTCAGTACTTC. It codes for CASSQDLASGGSIQYF. The V call is TRBV3-1 (or the pseudogene TRBV3-2), the J call TRBJ2-4; 10 bases map to TRBD2. This CDR3 is built from 16 residues. The germline gives CDR1 LGHDT, CDR2 YNNKEL (reference sequence). V gave up 0 bases and J gave up 9 bases; unmatched junction bases: 8.

The rearrangement links TRBV11-2 to TRBJ2-5; possibly TRBD2 for D (6 bases). Between the trimmed V and J ends, which lost 3 bases and 2 bases, there was a span of 10 bases. This CDR3 spans 14 amino acids. Looked up from germline, CDR1 is SGHAT and CDR2 is FQNNGV. The CDR3 coding sequence is TGTGCCAGCAGCTTCGTAGCGGTACAAGAGACCCAGTACTTC. It is translated as CASSFVAVQETQYF. Drawing the rest from reference TRBV11-2 and TRBJ2-5, the complete variable domain is EAGVAQSPRYKIIEKRQSVAFWCNPISGHATLYWYQQILGQGPKLLIQFQNNGVVDDSQLPKDRFSAERLKGVDSTLKIQPAKLEDSAVYLCASSFVAVQETQYFGPGTRLLVL.

V is TRBV5-6 and J is TRBJ2-3, with 9 bases that match TRBD1. J was trimmed by 4 bases and V by 4 bases; bases with no gene match: 4. Germline values: CDR1 SGHDT, CDR2 YYEEEE. CDR3 size: 14 residues. CDR3 bases: TGTGCCAGCAGCACGAGGACAGGGGCAGATACGCAGTATTTT. Its protein product is CASSTRTGADTQYF.

The rearrangement joins TRBV6-2 or TRBV6-3 to TRBJ1-6, with 7 bases aligning to TRBD1. With 5 bases clipped from V and 6 bases from J, the junction kept 4 bases outside the gene matches. This CDR3 region has 14 residues. Germline CDR1 and CDR2: MNHEY and SVGEGT. CDR3 protein: CASSPRQGNSPLHF. The CDR3 nucleotides read TGTGCCAGCAGTCCGAGACAGGGTAATTCACCCCTCCACTTT.

V gene TRBV15 combines with J gene TRBJ2-6; D remains ambiguous. The V and J ends lost 5 bases and 2 bases respectively, with 13 bases between them. The CDR3 totals 16 residues. In germline, CDR1 is LNHNV, CDR2 YYDKDF (reference sequence). The CDR3 here is CATSPRMTPGANVLTF. The DNA of the CDR3 is TGTGCCACCAGCCCGCGGATGACTCCTGGGGCCAACGTCCTGACTTTC.

This chain joins TRBV12-5 and TRBJ1-1; D may be TRBD1 (5 bases). Germline V gene sequence: CDR1 LGHNT, CDR2 FRNRAP. V gave up 0 bases and J gave up 1 base, with 12 bases separating them. CDR3 length: 16 amino acids. The CDR3: CASGLVLVGTNTEAFF. CDR3 nucleotide sequence: TGTGCTAGTGGTTTGGTACTGGTAGGGACGAACACTGAAGCTTTCTTT. Variable domain in full (rest from reference TRBV12-5 and TRBJ1-1): DARVTQTPRHKVTEMGQEVTMRCQPILGHNTVFWYRQTMMQGLELLAYFRNRAPLDDSGMPKDRFSAEMPDATLATLKIQPSEPRDSAVYFCASGLVLVGTNTEAFFGQGTRLTVV.

The gene calls are TRBV7-2 and TRBJ2-4, with D unclear. CDR3 size: 14 residues. Germline V lookup: CDR1 SGHTA, CDR2 FQGNSA. With 2 bases removed from V and 5 bases from J, the gap between germline ends came to 10 bases. The chain's CDR3 is CASSLRLGENIQYF. In DNA form, the CDR3 reads TGTGCCAGCAGCTTACGGCTAGGCGAAAACATTCAGTACTTC.

The chain joins TRBV2 to TRBJ2-1, with 8 bases matching TRBD2. This CDR3 has 15 residues. From germline, CDR1 is SNHLY and CDR2 FYNNEI. The ends lost 1 base at V and 7 bases at J; junction bases unmatched: 6. Here the CDR3 DNA reads TGTGCCAGCAGTGAAGGCGGGGGGCCACGGAATGAGCAGTTCTTC. It yields the protein CASSEGGGPRNEQFF.